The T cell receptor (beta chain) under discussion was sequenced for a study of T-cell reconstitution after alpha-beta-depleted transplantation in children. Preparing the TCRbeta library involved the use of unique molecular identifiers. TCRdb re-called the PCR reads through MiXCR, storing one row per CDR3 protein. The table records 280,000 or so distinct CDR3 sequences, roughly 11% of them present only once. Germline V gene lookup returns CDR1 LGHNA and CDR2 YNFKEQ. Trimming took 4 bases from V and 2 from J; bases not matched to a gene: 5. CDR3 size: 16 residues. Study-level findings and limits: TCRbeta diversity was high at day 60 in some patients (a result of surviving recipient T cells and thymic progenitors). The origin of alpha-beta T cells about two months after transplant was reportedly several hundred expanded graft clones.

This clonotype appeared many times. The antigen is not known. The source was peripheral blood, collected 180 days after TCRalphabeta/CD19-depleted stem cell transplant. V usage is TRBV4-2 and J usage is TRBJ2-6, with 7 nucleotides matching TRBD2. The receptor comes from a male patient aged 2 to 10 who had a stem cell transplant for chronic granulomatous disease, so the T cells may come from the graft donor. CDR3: CASSPTSVAGANVLTF. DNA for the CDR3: TGTGCCAGCAGCCCAACTAGCGTTGCTGGGGCCAACGTCCTGACTTTC.